Listed here are 18 T cell receptor beta chains from one sample, sequenced in a study of beta chain features in type 1 diabetes. Since all of the isolated RNA was reverse transcribed, expressed TCRB transcripts were what got sequenced. The repertoire was sequenced with immunoSEQ multiplex PCR; TCRdb's copy has only in-frame clones and lacks some. The sample lists roughly 150,000 clones; 11% were seen once. Sequencing was done on a sample of central memory CD4+ T cells from blood. These receptors were obtained from a man younger than 30 in good health.

This clone was observed many times. The chain uses TRBV6-5 and TRBJ2-5; 9 positions agree with TRBD1. The CDR3 is 16 amino acids. CDR1 and CDR2 (germline): MNHEY, SVGAGI. With V trimmed by 2 bases and J by 5 bases, 9 bases remained unmatched. The CDR3 protein is CASSYQQGAGRETQYF. The CDR3 nucleotides read TGTGCCAGCAGTTACCAACAGGGGGCCGGCCGGGAGACCCAGTACTTC.

CDR3 residues: CASGPGQGRYEQYF. For the CDR3, the DNA is TGTGCCAGCGGCCCGGGACAGGGGAGGTACGAGCAGTACTTC. The chain has TRBV27 and TRBJ2-7; TRBD1 agrees at 10 bases. J gave up 4 bases and V 8 bases, and 8 bases lay outside the gene matches. The CDR3 length is 14 residues. CDR1 is MNHEY and CDR2 is SMNVEV in the germline V gene (reference sequence).

The rearrangement uses TRBV29-1 and TRBJ2-7; D might be TRBD1 or TRBD2, each matching 5 bases. Trimming removed 6 bases from V and 1 base from J, with 19 bases in between. CDR1 is SQVTM, CDR2 ANQGSEA, per germline. This CDR3 comprises 15 residues. The CDR3 DNA reads TGCAGCGTGGTGGACCCTCGGGGCCAGTCCTACGAGCAGTACTTC. Protein: CSVVDPRGQSYEQYF.

CDR3 coding DNA: TGCGCCAGCAGCTTGGTTCCTAACACTGAAGCTTTCTTT. Protein sequence: CASSLVPNTEAFF. This chain uses TRBV5-1 with TRBJ1-1; D is uncertain. This CDR3 comprises 13 residues. The germline V gene has CDR1 SGHRS and CDR2 YFSETQ. The V end lost 0 bases, the J end lost 2 bases, and 5 bases lay between the germline ends.

At least ten counts were recorded for this clone. The chain links TRBV9 to TRBJ2-7, with D perhaps TRBD1 or TRBD2 (5 bases each). V was clipped by 0 bases and J by 5 bases, with 15 bases between them. Per the germline V gene, CDR1 is SGDLS and CDR2 is YYNGEE. CDR3 size: 15 residues. Here the CDR3 DNA reads TGTGCCAGCAGCGTAGGAGGGGCAGGTGGCCACGAGCAGTACTTC. This gives the protein CASSVGGAGGHEQYF.

This clone was counted only a few times. The chain has TRBV5-6 and TRBJ2-1; D gene unclear. CDR3 length equals 15 residues. V was pared by 0 bases and J by 4 bases, with 11 bases between. Germline CDR1 reads SGHDT; CDR2 reads YYEEEE. CDR3 bases: TGTGCCAGCAGCTTGGCCTGGACGGTATACAATGAGCAGTTCTTC. As protein: CASSLAWTVYNEQFF.

The chain joins TRBV7-9 to TRBJ2-5; no clear D. CDR3 size: 13 residues. Germline V gene lookup returns CDR1 SEHNR and CDR2 FQNEAQ (reference sequence). V was pared by 3 bases and J by 7 bases, with 12 bases between. Here the CDR3 reads CASSLGSLMTQYF. The CDR3 DNA reads TGTGCCAGCAGCTTGGGGTCCCTTATGACCCAGTACTTC.

This clone came up a few times. The V and J genes are TRBV4-3 and TRBJ1-2, with D possibly being TRBD1 (6 bases). The CDR3 runs 14 residues. V was shortened by 0 bases and J by 7 bases, with 12 bases between the two germline ends. Germline CDR1 is LGHNA and CDR2 is YSLEER. CDR3 DNA: TGCGCCAGCAGCCAAGATTCAGGGGTCGGTGGCTACACCTTC. Protein sequence: CASSQDSGVGGYTF.

This clone was counted a few times. The CDR3: CASSSLGTEAFF. CDR3 nucleotides: TGTGCCAGCAGCTCACTGGGCACTGAAGCTTTCTTT. The rearrangement joins TRBV7-9 to TRBJ1-1; no clear D. Trimming took off 4 bases at V and 4 bases at J, with 7 bases between the two ends. The CDR3 loop spans 12 amino acids. Per germline, CDR1 SEHNR and CDR2 FQNEAQ (reference sequence).

In this sample, this clone turned up a few times. The chain links TRBV7-2 to TRBJ2-3, with TRBD2 matching 8 bases. Germline values: CDR1 SGHTA, CDR2 FQGNSA. The ends lost 6 bases at V and 1 base at J; junction bases unmatched: 6. The CDR3 spans 15 residues. CDR3 loop: CASRQGLDGTDTQYF. The CDR3 coding sequence is TGTGCCAGCAGGCAGGGACTAGATGGCACAGATACGCAGTATTTT.

The table lists this clone with a few counts. V gene TRBV30 combines with J gene TRBJ2-6, with D possibly matching TRBD1 (6 bases). Germline CDR1 is GTSNPN and CDR2 is SVGIG (reference sequence). The CDR3 has 19 amino acids. V gave up 0 bases and J gave up 0 bases, with 18 bases separating them. CDR3 DNA sequence: TGTGCCTGGAGTGTACTTTGGGGGCGGACGAGCTCTGGGGCCAACGTCCTGACTTTC. It encodes CAWSVLWGRTSSGANVLTF. Full variable domain (remainder filled in from reference TRBV30 and TRBJ2-6): SQTIHQWPATLVQPVGSPLSLECTVEGTSNPNLYWYRQAAGRGLQLLFYSVGIGQISSEVPQNLSASRPQDRQFILSSKKLLLSDSGFYLCAWSVLWGRTSSGANVLTFGAGSRLTVL.

In its sample, this clone was seen a few times. V usage is TRBV27 and J usage is TRBJ1-1, with D possibly matching TRBD1 (6 bases). The CDR3 has 14 amino acids. Deletions cut 9 bases from V and 1 base from J, with 15 bases between. From germline, CDR1 is MNHEY and CDR2 SMNVEV (reference sequence). The CDR3 is CASSAGTRNTEAFF. The CDR3 bases are TGTGCCAGTAGCGCCGGGACACGGAACACTGAAGCTTTCTTT.

This clone showed up just a few times. The chain uses TRBV28 and TRBJ1-1; perhaps TRBD1 as D (6 bases). The V gene's germline CDR1 is MDHEN and CDR2 SYDVKM. This CDR3 is 16 amino acids long. V lost 8 bases to trimming and J lost 6 bases, with 25 bases between them. Here the CDR3 reads CASVPSATGMAAEAFF. In DNA form, the CDR3 reads TGTGCCAGCGTACCTTCTGCCACAGGGATGGCGGCTGAAGCTTTCTTT.

This clone was seen repeatedly, ten times or more. This chain joins TRBV9 and TRBJ2-1; TRBD2 aligns across 12 bases. Germline CDR1 and CDR2: SGDLS and YYNGEE. V lost 0 bases and J lost 5; bases outside the gene matches: 18. The CDR3 is made up of 21 amino acids. CDR3 DNA: TGTGCCAGCAGCGTAGCGTTGAATGCACCTAGCGGGAGGGCCGCCGACAATGAGCAGTTCTTC. Protein product: CASSVALNAPSGRAADNEQFF. Looking up the rest from reference TRBV9 and TRBJ2-1 gives the full variable domain: DSGVTQTPKHLITATGQRVTLRCSPRSGDLSVYWYQQSLDQGLQFLIQYYNGEERAKGNILERFSAQQFPDLHSELNLSSLELGDSALYFCASSVALNAPSGRAADNEQFFGPGTRLTVL.

The genes are TRBV7-2 and TRBJ1-5; TRBD1 is a possible D gene (6 bases). Germline V gene lookup returns CDR1 SGHTA and CDR2 FQGNSA. V shed 3 bases and J shed 0 bases, with 12 bases lying between them. This CDR3 spans 16 amino acids. The CDR3 loop reads CASSFDWTDSNQPQHF. The CDR3 bases are TGTGCCAGCAGCTTTGACTGGACAGATAGCAATCAGCCCCAGCATTTT.

This chain links TRBV5-1 with TRBJ2-1; D might be TRBD1 or TRBD2, each matching 6 bases. V was cut by 6 bases and J by 4 bases, with 11 bases left in between. CDR3 length equals 13 residues. Germline V gene data show CDR1 as SGHRS and CDR2 as YFSETQ. The CDR3, as DNA: TGCGCCAGCACCCGAGGGGGGTACAATGAGCAGTTCTTC. This encodes CASTRGGYNEQFF.

The rearrangement links TRBV11-2 to TRBJ2-5, with 8 bases that match TRBD2. This CDR3 spans 13 amino acids. The V segment lost 5 bases and the J segment 5 bases; nucleotides outside the gene matches: 4. Germline loops: CDR1 SGHAT, CDR2 FQNNGV. The CDR3 here is CASSRTSSETQYF. DNA of the CDR3: TGTGCCAGCAGCCGGACTAGCAGTGAGACCCAGTACTTC.

This clone has ten or more counts. V gene TRBV14 combines with J gene TRBJ2-7; D could derive from TRBD1 or TRBD2 (5 bases each). Trimming removed 0 bases from V and 9 bases from J, with 6 bases in between. This CDR3 has 11 amino acids. Germline CDR1 and CDR2: SGHDN and FVKESK. CDR3 in amino acids: CASSQERGQYF. CDR3 DNA sequence: TGTGCCAGCAGCCAAGAGAGGGGGCAGTACTTC.